Sequencing of this T cell receptor beta chain was carried out in a study of blood T cell repertoires in COVID-19. Seattle patient enrollment occurred during active infection, with longitudinal follow-up thereafter. Libraries were prepared by immunoSEQ multiplex PCR; TCRdb keeps only in-frame clonotypes and omits some of them. The sample contains 250,000 to 350,000 clones, about nine tenths of which appear only once. Germline V gene data show CDR1 as SNHLY and CDR2 as FYNNEI. The V end was cut by 7 bases, the J end by 5 bases, with 17 bases between. CDR3 length equals 14 residues. The gene calls are TRBV2 and TRBJ1-1; D is undetermined. Sequencing was done on a sample of peripheral blood. This TCR came from a young woman with COVID-19, enrolled during active disease. The DNA of the CDR3 is TGTGCCAGCAACCTTCGAGGAGCTGGAACTGAAGCTTTCTTT. Its protein product is CASNLRGAGTEAFF.